One and the same sample provided the 29 T cell receptor beta chains below, sequenced in a study of PD-1 blockade in mismatch repair-deficient tumors. The assay was immunoSEQ multiplex PCR, and TCRdb's table has in-frame clones only and misses some. The sample consists of some 85,000 clones, 65% to 85% of them appearing once. The specimen was peripheral blood, collected 44 weeks after starting pembrolizumab. All receptors come from an adult with mismatch repair-deficient cancer.

J is TRBJ1-1 and V is TRBV30; the D is unclear. Between the trimmed V and J ends, which lost 0 bases and 5 bases, there was a span of 10 bases. CDR1 is GTSNPN, CDR2 SVGIG, per germline (reference sequence). The CDR3 covers 13 residues. The CDR3 here is CAWSVASRTEAFF. Written as DNA, the CDR3 is TGTGCCTGGAGTGTAGCATCGCGGACTGAAGCTTTCTTT.

The V and J genes are TRBV7-8 and TRBJ2-5, with a tentative D call TRBD2 (5 bases). Germline V CDR1 and CDR2: SGHVS, FQNEAQ. With 5 bases removed from V and 6 bases from J, the gap between germline ends came to 16 bases. The CDR3 is 14 residues long. This CDR3 is CASSHLGGRKTQYF. The CDR3 DNA follows: TGTGCCAGCAGCCACCTAGGAGGCCGCAAGACCCAGTACTTC.

The CDR3 DNA follows: TGTGCCAGCTCGCAAGGACTAGCGGGAGGCTCATACCAAGAGACCCAGTACTTC. It translates to CASSQGLAGGSYQETQYF. This rearrangement joins TRBV18 to TRBJ2-5, with 14 bases matching TRBD2. The V gene's germline CDR1 is KGHSH and CDR2 LQKENI. The CDR3 spans 18 residues. The V gene end was trimmed by 6 bases and the J gene end by 0 bases; junction bases not matched to a gene: 9.

J is TRBJ2-6 and V is TRBV30; D is tentatively TRBD1 or TRBD2 (6 bases each). Germline CDR1 GTSNPN, CDR2 SVGIG (reference sequence). V dropped 2 bases and J dropped 0 bases, with 8 bases sitting between them. The CDR3 totals 15 residues. The CDR3 reads CAWSKGGSGANVLTF. In nucleotides, the CDR3 is TGTGCCTGGAGTAAGGGGGGCTCTGGGGCCAACGTCCTGACTTTC.

The CDR3 sequence: CASSPRLGGSSYEQYF. The DNA for the CDR3 is TGTGCCAGCTCCCCCCGGTTGGGCGGGAGCTCCTACGAGCAGTACTTC. This sequence joins TRBV18 and TRBJ2-7, with TRBD2 identical over 7 bases. This CDR3 has 16 residues. V lost 6 bases to trimming and J lost 0 bases; unmatched junction nucleotides: 11. Per germline, CDR1 KGHSH and CDR2 LQKENI.

The gene calls are TRBV30 and TRBJ2-3; a possible D gene is TRBD2 (6 bases). The V and J ends lost 8 bases and 4 bases respectively, with 16 bases between them. CDR3 length: 13 amino acids. Germline V gene lookup returns CDR1 GTSNPN and CDR2 SVGIG (reference sequence). The CDR3 DNA reads as TGTGCCGGGGGAGGTAGCGGAGCAGATACGCAGTATTTT. It yields the protein CAGGGSGADTQYF.

The chain uses TRBV19 and TRBJ1-2, with 7 nucleotides matching TRBD1. Germline assignment: CDR1 LNHDA and CDR2 SQIVND (reference sequence). The CDR3 is made up of 15 amino acids. Trimming took 4 bases from V and 1 from J; bases not matched to a gene: 6. CDR3 amino acids: CASSTDRMNNYGYTF. CDR3 sequence (DNA): TGTGCCAGTAGTACGGACAGGATGAATAACTATGGCTACACCTTC.

This clone was found many times. The gene calls are TRBV2 and TRBJ2-2; 7 nucleotides line up with TRBD1. The CDR3 contains 18 residues. Germline values: CDR1 SNHLY, CDR2 FYNNEI. The V and J ends lost 4 bases and 4 bases, in that order; junction bases with no gene match: 15. CDR3 in amino acids: CASSVPSDLAGGTGELFF. CDR3 in DNA: TGTGCCAGCAGTGTCCCCTCCGACTTGGCAGGGGGCACCGGGGAGCTGTTTTTT.

This sequence joins TRBV4-1 and TRBJ2-1; no definite D call. The CDR3 spans 13 residues. Looked up from germline, CDR1 is MGHRA and CDR2 is YSYEKL. V gave up 5 bases and J gave up 10 bases, with 15 bases separating them. The CDR3 region is CASSAPGAQEQFF. CDR3 DNA: TGCGCCAGCAGCGCCCCCGGAGCCCAGGAGCAGTTCTTC.

The chain recombines TRBV25-1 with TRBJ2-5, with TRBD2 matching 7 bases. CDR3 length: 15 amino acids. Germline loops: CDR1 MGHDK, CDR2 SYGVNS. V trimming: 3 bases; J trimming: 4 bases; junction bases outside the gene matches: 8. In nucleotides, the CDR3 is TGTGCCAGCAGTGATTCGGGGGGTCTGGCAGAGACCCAGTACTTC. Protein: CASSDSGGLAETQYF.

The rearrangement uses TRBV6-1 and TRBJ1-4; no firm D call. Germline V gene lookup returns CDR1 MNHNS and CDR2 SASEGT. Trimming removed 8 bases from V and 4 bases from J, with 11 bases in between. The CDR3 is 13 residues long. CDR3 in DNA: TGTGCCAGCGTCGGCAGTGATAATGAAAAACTGTTTTTT. It translates to CASVGSDNEKLFF.

The chain links TRBV7-8 to TRBJ2-5, with 9 bases matching TRBD2. Germline V gene lookup returns CDR1 SGHVS and CDR2 FQNEAQ. The CDR3 runs 16 residues. The trim removed 5 bases at V and 1 base at J, leaving 8 bases unmatched. Here the CDR3 DNA reads TGTGCCAGCAGCCCCCTTAGCGGGAGAGGCCAAGAGACCCAGTACTTC. This translates into CASSPLSGRGQETQYF.

The chain couples TRBV23-1 to TRBJ2-7; the D gene is possibly TRBD2 (6 bases). TRBV23-1 is annotated as an ORF whose role is uncertain. V lost 6 bases, J lost 2 bases, and 14 bases lay in between. This CDR3 spans 14 amino acids. The DNA of the CDR3 is TGCGCCAGCAGCCGCCCGGGCGGGACCTACGAGCAGTACTTC. Translation gives CASSRPGGTYEQYF.

V and J are TRBV5-1 and TRBJ1-4; 10 positions agree with TRBD1. Germline V gene sequence: CDR1 SGHRS, CDR2 YFSETQ. CDR3 length equals 13 residues. J gave up 6 bases and V 4 bases, and 0 bases lay outside the gene matches. The CDR3 reads CASSGTGDEKLFF. In DNA, the CDR3 is TGCGCCAGCAGCGGGACAGGGGATGAAAAACTGTTTTTT.

This clone was counted ten times or more. The chain recombines TRBV29-1 with TRBJ1-1, with 11 positions matching TRBD1. The ends lost 1 base at V and 3 bases at J; junction bases unmatched: 4. Germline loops: CDR1 SQVTM, CDR2 ANQGSEA. This CDR3 contains 15 residues. The CDR3 region is CSVEAGTGGYTEAFF. The DNA of the CDR3 is TGCAGCGTTGAAGCGGGGACAGGGGGGTACACTGAAGCTTTCTTT. Supplemented by reference TRBV29-1 and TRBJ1-1, the full variable domain reads SAVISQKPSRDICQRGTSLTIQCQVDSQVTMMFWYRQQPGQSLTLIATANQGSEATYESGFVIDKFPISRPNLTFSTLTVSNMSPEDSSIYLCSVEAGTGGYTEAFFGQGTRLTVV.

J is TRBJ2-5 and V is TRBV5-1; D may correspond to TRBD1 or TRBD2 (5 bases each). Germline values: CDR1 SGHRS, CDR2 YFSETQ. CDR3 length: 17 residues. Trimming cost V 4 bases and J 0 bases, with 19 bases left between them. The CDR3 sequence: CASSPRGEGMYQETQYF. CDR3 DNA: TGCGCCAGCAGCCCTAGGGGAGAGGGAATGTACCAAGAGACCCAGTACTTC.

Only one count was recorded for this clone. The J gene is TRBJ2-7, the V gene TRBV28; D is unclear. The CDR3 has 16 residues. The germline V gene has CDR1 MDHEN and CDR2 SYDVKM. Trimming stripped 5 bases from V and 0 bases from J, with 17 bases between. CDR3 protein: CASSLTLLGNSYEQYF. In DNA, the CDR3 is TGTGCCAGCAGTCTCACCTTATTAGGGAACTCCTACGAGCAGTACTTC.

The chain has TRBV6-5 and TRBJ2-5; D might be TRBD1 (5 bases). This CDR3 has 12 amino acids. In germline, CDR1 is MNHEY, CDR2 SVGAGI. V gave up 5 bases and J gave up 5 bases, with 9 bases separating them. The CDR3 DNA follows: TGTGCCAGCAGTCAAGGGGTTGAGACCCAGTACTTC. Residues: CASSQGVETQYF.

The chain carries TRBV29-1 and TRBJ2-6; D not resolved. Trimming took 5 bases from V and 1 from J, leaving 12 bases between them. Germline CDR1 is SQVTM and CDR2 is ANQGSEA. The CDR3 runs 15 residues. The CDR3 sequence: CSVKSGFSGANVLTF. In DNA form, the CDR3 reads TGCAGCGTTAAATCCGGCTTTTCTGGGGCCAACGTCCTGACTTTC. Full variable domain (missing parts from reference TRBV29-1 and TRBJ2-6): SAVISQKPSRDICQRGTSLTIQCQVDSQVTMMFWYRQQPGQSLTLIATANQGSEATYESGFVIDKFPISRPNLTFSTLTVSNMSPEDSSIYLCSVKSGFSGANVLTFGAGSRLTVL.

The chain recombines TRBV6-1 with TRBJ1-3; 10 nucleotides line up with TRBD1. The CDR3 loop spans 16 amino acids. Trimming removed 3 bases from V and 0 bases from J; junction bases left unmatched: 2. Germline V gives CDR1 MNHNS, CDR2 SASEGT. The DNA for the CDR3 is TGTGCCAGCAGTGACAGGGACAGGGGCTCTGGAAACACCATATATTTT. Protein product: CASSDRDRGSGNTIYF.

The V call is TRBV28, the J call TRBJ2-7; 7 bases fit TRBD2. The CDR3 runs 15 residues. The V and J ends lost 4 bases and 9 bases, in that order; junction bases with no gene match: 15. Germline V gene sequence: CDR1 MDHEN, CDR2 SYDVKM. In DNA, the CDR3 is TGTGCCAGCAGTTCAACCGCAGGAGCGGGAATTCGGCAGTACTTC. Its protein is CASSSTAGAGIRQYF.

CDR3 amino acids: CASSYPTEAFF. Written as DNA, the CDR3 is TGTGCCAGCAGTTACCCGACTGAAGCTTTCTTT. The V call is TRBV6-6, the J call TRBJ1-1; D call uncertain. The V gene lost 2 bases and the J gene lost 5 bases, with 3 bases spanning the gap. Germline loops: CDR1 MNHNY, CDR2 SVGAGI (reference sequence). The length of the CDR3 is 11 residues.

This chain connects TRBV7-8 to TRBJ2-3; TRBD2 matches at 12 bases. This CDR3 comprises 17 residues. Germline V lookup: CDR1 SGHVS, CDR2 FQNEAQ. The junction had 9 bases not matched to a gene; V was cut back by 5 bases and J by 3 bases. CDR3 amino acids: CASSLRTSGKGTDTQYF. The DNA of the CDR3 is TGTGCCAGCAGCCTGAGGACTAGCGGGAAGGGAACAGATACGCAGTATTTT. Filled out from reference TRBV7-8 and TRBJ2-3, the complete variable domain reads GAGVSQSPRYKVAKRGQDVALRCDPISGHVSLFWYQQALGQGPEFLTYFQNEAQLDKSGLPSDRFFAERPEGSVSTLKIQRTQQEDSAVYLCASSLRTSGKGTDTQYFGPGTRLTVL.

V and J are TRBV7-8 and TRBJ1-1; 9 nucleotides match TRBD1. V shed 2 bases and J 1 base; nucleotides not matched to a gene: 5. Germline values: CDR1 SGHVS, CDR2 FQNEAQ. The CDR3 is 16 residues long. The CDR3, as DNA: TGTGCCAGCAGCTTACTTTGGGACAGGGCGAACACTGAAGCTTTCTTT. Translation: CASSLLWDRANTEAFF.

The chain has TRBV6-5 and TRBJ2-1, with 10 bases fitting TRBD1. The CDR3 sequence is 14 residues long. Germline CDR1 MNHEY, CDR2 SVGAGI. V was clipped by 6 bases and J by 6 bases; unmatched bases: 5. Here the CDR3 reads CASRGQGTFNEQFF. The CDR3 DNA reads as TGTGCCAGCAGGGGACAGGGGACCTTCAATGAGCAGTTCTTC.

This clone occurred once. V is TRBV11-2 and J is TRBJ2-7, with D possibly being TRBD2 (5 bases). The CDR3 runs to 15 residues. From germline, CDR1 is SGHAT and CDR2 FQNNGV. Trimming removed 0 bases from V and 0 bases from J, with 9 bases in between. The CDR3 protein is CASSLDRGSSYEQYF. DNA for the CDR3: TGTGCCAGCAGCTTAGATAGAGGGAGCTCCTACGAGCAGTACTTC.

The rearrangement links TRBV5-1 to TRBJ2-7; perhaps TRBD2 as D (5 bases). The CDR3 extends over 13 amino acids. Deletions cut 5 bases from V and 3 bases from J, with 12 bases between. CDR1 is SGHRS and CDR2 is YFSETQ in the germline V gene. In DNA, the CDR3 is TGCGCCAGCAGGGAGGTGGGCGGCTACGAGCAGTACTTC. As protein: CASREVGGYEQYF. Variable domain in full (rest from reference TRBV5-1 and TRBJ2-7): KAGVTQTPRYLIKTRGQQVTLSCSPISGHRSVSWYQQTPGQGLQFLFEYFSETQRNKGNFPGRFSGRQFSNSRSEMNVSTLELGDSALYLCASREVGGYEQYFGPGTRLTVT.

This chain uses TRBV30 with TRBJ2-1; weak D call: TRBD1 (6 bases). There are 12 residues in the CDR3. Trimming left V 3 bases short and J 6 bases short, with 9 bases between. In germline, CDR1 is GTSNPN, CDR2 SVGIG (reference sequence). Written as DNA, the CDR3 is TGTGCCTGGAGCCGACAGGTCAATGAGCAGTTCTTC. Translated: CAWSRQVNEQFF.

A few counts support this clone. The genes are TRBV19 and TRBJ2-7; the D is unclear. V lost 4 bases and J 2 bases, leaving 15 bases between the germline ends. Germline-derived CDR1 and CDR2 are LNHDA and SQIVND (reference sequence). The CDR3 consists of 15 residues. The DNA for the CDR3 is TGTGCCAGTAGTACCGGCGAGTGGGTAACCTACGAGCAGTACTTC. Translated, it gives CASSTGEWVTYEQYF.